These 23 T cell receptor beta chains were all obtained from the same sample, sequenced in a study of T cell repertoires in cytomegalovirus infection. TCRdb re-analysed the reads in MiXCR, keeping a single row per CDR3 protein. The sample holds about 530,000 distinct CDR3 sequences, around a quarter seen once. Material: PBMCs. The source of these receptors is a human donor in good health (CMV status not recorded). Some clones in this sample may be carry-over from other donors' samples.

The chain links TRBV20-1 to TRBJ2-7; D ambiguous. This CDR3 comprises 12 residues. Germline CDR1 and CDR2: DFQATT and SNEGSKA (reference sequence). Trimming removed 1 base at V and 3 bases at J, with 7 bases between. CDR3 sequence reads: CSARAGDYEQYF. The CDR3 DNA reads TGCAGTGCTAGAGCCGGTGACTACGAGCAGTACTTC.

Here the CDR3 DNA reads TGCGCCAGCAGCCAAGACGAGGGATCCCGAGCTTTCTTT. Translation gives CASSQDEGSRAFF. The chain is built from TRBV4-1 and TRBJ1-1; D ambiguous. From germline, CDR1 is MGHRA and CDR2 YSYEKL. The CDR3 is 13 residues long. V lost 0 bases and J 10 bases, leaving 12 bases between the germline ends.

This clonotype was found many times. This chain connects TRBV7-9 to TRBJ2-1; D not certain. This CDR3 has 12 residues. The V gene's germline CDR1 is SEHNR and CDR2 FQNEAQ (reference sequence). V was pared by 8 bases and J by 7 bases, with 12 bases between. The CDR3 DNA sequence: TGTGCCAGCCTTTCCGGGTATAATGAGCAGTTCTTC. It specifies CASLSGYNEQFF.

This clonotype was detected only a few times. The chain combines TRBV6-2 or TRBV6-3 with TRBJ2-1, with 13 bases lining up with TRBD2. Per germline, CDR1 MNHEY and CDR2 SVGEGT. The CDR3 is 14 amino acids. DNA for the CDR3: TGTGCTTCAGCGGGACTAGCGGGATACAATGAGCAGTTCTTC. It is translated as CASAGLAGYNEQFF.

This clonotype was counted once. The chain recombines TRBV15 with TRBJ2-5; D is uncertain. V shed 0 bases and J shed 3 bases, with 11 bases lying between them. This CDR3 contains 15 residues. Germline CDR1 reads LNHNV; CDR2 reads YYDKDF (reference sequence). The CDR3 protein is CATSRDLGSEETQYF. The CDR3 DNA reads TGTGCCACCAGCAGAGATTTGGGGTCGGAAGAGACCCAGTACTTC.

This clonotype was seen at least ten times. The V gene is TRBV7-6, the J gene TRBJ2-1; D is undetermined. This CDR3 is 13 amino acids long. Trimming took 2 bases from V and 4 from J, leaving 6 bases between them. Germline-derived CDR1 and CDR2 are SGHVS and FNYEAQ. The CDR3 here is CASSLRHYNEQFF. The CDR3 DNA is TGTGCCAGCAGCTTACGCCATTACAATGAGCAGTTCTTC. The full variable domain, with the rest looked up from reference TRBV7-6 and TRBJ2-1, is GAGVSQSPRYKVTKRGQDVALRCDPISGHVSLYWYRQALGQGPEFLTYFNYEAQQDKSGLPNDRFSAERPEGSISTLTIQRTEQRDSAMYRCASSLRHYNEQFFGPGTRLTVL.

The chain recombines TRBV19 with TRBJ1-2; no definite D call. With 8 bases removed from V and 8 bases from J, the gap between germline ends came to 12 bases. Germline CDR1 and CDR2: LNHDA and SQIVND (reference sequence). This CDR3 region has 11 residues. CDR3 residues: CASLGIRGYTF. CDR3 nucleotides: TGTGCCAGTCTGGGAATACGAGGCTACACCTTC. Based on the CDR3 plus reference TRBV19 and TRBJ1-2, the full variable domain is DGGITQSPKYLFRKEGQNVTLSCEQNLNHDAMYWYRQDPGQGLRLIYYSQIVNDFQKGDIAEGYSVSREKKESFPLTVTSAQKNPTAFYLCASLGIRGYTFGSGTRLTVV.

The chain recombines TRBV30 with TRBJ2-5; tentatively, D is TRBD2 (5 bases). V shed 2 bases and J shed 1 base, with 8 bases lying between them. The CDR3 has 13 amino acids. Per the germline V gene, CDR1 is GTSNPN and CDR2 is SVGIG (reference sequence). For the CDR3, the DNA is TGTGCCTGGAGTACGGGATCCCAAGAGACCCAGTACTTC. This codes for CAWSTGSQETQYF. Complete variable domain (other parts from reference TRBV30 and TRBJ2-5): SQTIHQWPATLVQPVGSPLSLECTVEGTSNPNLYWYRQAAGRGLQLLFYSVGIGQISSEVPQNLSASRPQDRQFILSSKKLLLSDSGFYLCAWSTGSQETQYFGPGTRLLVL.

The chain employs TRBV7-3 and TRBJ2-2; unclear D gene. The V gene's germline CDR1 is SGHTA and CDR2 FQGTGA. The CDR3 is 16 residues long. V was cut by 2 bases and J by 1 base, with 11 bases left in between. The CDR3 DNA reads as TGTGCCAGCAGCTTACTTGTACCGGGGAACACCGGGGAGCTGTTTTTT. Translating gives CASSLLVPGNTGELFF.

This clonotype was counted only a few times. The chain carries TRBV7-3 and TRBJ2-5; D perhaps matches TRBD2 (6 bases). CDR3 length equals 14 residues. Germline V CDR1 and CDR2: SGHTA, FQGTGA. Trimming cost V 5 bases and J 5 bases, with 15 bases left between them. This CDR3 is CASSRSLAGETQYF. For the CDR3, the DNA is TGTGCCAGCAGCCGCTCCTTGGCGGGGGAGACCCAGTACTTC.

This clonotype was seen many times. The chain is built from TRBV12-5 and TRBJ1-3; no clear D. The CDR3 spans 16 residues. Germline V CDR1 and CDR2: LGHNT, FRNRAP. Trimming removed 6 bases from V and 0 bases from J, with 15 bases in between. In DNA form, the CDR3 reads TGTGCTAGTGGCATTCCCAGTGGGGACTCTGGAAACACCATATATTTT. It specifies CASGIPSGDSGNTIYF.

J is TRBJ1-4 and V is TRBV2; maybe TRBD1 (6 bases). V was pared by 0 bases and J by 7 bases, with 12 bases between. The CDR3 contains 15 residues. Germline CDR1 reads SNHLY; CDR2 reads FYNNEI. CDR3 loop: CASSEAKSGAEKLFF. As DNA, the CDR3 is TGTGCCAGCAGTGAAGCAAAGTCAGGGGCTGAAAAACTGTTTTTT.

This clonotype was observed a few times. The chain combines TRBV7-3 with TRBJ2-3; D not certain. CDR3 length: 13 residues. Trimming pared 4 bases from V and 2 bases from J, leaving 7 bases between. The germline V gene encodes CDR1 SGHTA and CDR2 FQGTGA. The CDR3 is CASSSYSTDTQYF. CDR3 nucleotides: TGTGCCAGCAGCTCATATTCCACAGATACGCAGTATTTT.

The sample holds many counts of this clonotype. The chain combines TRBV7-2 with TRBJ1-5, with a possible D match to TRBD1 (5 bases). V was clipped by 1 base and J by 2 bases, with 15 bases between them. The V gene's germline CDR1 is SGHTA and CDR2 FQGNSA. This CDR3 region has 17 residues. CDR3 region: CASSLVMGRGGNQPQHF. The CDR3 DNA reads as TGTGCCAGCAGCTTAGTAATGGGACGGGGCGGCAATCAGCCCCAGCATTTT.

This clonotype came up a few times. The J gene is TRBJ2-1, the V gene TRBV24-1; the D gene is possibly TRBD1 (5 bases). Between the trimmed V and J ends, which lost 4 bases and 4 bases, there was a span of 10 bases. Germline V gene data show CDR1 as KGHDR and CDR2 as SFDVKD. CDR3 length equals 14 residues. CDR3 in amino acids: CATSERRQYNEQFF. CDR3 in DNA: TGTGCCACCAGTGAAAGGAGACAGTACAATGAGCAGTTCTTC.

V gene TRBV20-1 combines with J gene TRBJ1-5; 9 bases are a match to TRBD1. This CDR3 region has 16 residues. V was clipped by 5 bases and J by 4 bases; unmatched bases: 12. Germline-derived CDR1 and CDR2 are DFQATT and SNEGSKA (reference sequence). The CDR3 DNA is TGCAGTGCTCCCCGCAACGGACAGGGGCTTAATCAGCCCCAGCATTTT. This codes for CSAPRNGQGLNQPQHF.

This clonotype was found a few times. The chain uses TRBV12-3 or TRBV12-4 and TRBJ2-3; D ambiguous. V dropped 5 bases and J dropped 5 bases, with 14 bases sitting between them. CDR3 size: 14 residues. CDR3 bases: TGTGCCAGCAGTCTAGGCCTCTGGCAAGATACGCAGTATTTT. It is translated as CASSLGLWQDTQYF.

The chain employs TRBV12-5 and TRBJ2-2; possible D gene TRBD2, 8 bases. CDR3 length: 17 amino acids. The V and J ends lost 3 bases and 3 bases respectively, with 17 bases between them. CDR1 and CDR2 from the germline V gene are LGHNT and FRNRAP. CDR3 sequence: CASGFRSGGTDTGELFF. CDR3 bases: TGTGCTAGTGGTTTTAGATCGGGGGGGACAGACACCGGGGAGCTGTTTTTT.

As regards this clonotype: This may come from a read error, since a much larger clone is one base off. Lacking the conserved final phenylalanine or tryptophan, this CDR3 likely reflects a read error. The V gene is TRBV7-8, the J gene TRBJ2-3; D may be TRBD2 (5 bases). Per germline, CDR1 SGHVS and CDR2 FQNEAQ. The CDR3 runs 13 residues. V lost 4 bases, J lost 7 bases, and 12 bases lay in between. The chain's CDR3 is CASSSSLGNTQYS. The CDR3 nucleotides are TGTGCCAGCAGCTCCTCACTCGGGAATACGCAGTATTCT.

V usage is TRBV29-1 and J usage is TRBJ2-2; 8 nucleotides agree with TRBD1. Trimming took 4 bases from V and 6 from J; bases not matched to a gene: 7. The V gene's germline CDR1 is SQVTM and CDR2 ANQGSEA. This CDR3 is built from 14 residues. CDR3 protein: CSVAQGVISGELFF. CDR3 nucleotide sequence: TGCAGCGTTGCACAGGGGGTTATTTCCGGGGAGCTGTTTTTT.

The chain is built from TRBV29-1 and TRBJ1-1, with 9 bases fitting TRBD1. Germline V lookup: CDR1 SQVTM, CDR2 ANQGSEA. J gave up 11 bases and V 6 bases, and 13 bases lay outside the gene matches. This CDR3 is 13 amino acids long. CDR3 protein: CSVSAGTGYSAFF. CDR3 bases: TGCAGCGTGAGCGCCGGGACAGGGTATAGCGCTTTCTTT.

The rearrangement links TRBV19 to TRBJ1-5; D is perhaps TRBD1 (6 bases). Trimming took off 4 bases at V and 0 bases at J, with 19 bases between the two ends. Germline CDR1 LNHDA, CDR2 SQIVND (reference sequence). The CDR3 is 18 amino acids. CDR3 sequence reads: CASSRGAPSGGSNQPQHF. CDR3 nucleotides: TGTGCCAGTAGTAGGGGGGCCCCTTCTGGTGGTAGCAATCAGCCCCAGCATTTT.

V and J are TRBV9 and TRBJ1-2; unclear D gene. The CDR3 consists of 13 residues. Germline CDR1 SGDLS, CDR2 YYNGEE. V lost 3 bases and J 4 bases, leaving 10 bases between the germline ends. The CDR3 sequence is CASSASSGYGYTF. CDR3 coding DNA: TGTGCCAGCAGCGCTTCGTCGGGCTATGGCTACACCTTC.